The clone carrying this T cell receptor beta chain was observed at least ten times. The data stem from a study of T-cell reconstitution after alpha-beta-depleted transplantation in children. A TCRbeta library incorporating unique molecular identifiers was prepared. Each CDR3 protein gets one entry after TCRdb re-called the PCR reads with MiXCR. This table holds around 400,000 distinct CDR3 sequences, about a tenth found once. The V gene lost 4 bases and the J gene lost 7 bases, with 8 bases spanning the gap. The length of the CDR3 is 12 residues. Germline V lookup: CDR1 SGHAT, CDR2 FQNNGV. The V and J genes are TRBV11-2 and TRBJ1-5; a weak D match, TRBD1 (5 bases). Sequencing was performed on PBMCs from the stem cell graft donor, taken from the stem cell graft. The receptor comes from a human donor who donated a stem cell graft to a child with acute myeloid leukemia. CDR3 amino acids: CASSSGGQPQHF. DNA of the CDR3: TGTGCCAGCAGCTCCGGGGGGCAGCCCCAGCATTTT.